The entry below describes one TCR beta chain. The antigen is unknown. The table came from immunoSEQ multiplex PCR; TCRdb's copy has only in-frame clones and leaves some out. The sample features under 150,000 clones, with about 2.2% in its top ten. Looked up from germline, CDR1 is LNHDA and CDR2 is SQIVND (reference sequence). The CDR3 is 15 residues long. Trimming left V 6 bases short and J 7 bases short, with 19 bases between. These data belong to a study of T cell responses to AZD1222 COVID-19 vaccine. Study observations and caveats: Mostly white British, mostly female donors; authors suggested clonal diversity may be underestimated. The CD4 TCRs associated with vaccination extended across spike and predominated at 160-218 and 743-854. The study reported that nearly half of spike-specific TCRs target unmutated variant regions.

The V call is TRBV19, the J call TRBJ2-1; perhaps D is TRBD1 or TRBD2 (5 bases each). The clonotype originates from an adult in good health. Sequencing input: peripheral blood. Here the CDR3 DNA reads TGTGCCAGTAGGGGAGACAGTGGAGAGGAAAATGAGCAGTTCTTC. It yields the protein CASRGDSGEENEQFF.